The 17 T cell receptor beta chains reported below all come from one sample, sequenced in a study of T cell responses to AZD1222 COVID-19 vaccine. Sequencing used immunoSEQ multiplex PCR; TCRdb keeps in-frame clones, though not all of them. The sample lists under 200,000 clones; 90% to 95% were seen once. The specimen comprised peripheral blood, sampled on day 0 of AZD1222 vaccination. These receptors were obtained from an adult in good health.

Written as DNA, the CDR3 is TGCGCCAGCAGCCAAGTTCGAAGTAGTCTGGATGAGCAGTTCTTC. It is translated as CASSQVRSSLDEQFF. This sequence joins TRBV4-1 and TRBJ2-1; D gene unclear. The germline gives CDR1 MGHRA, CDR2 YSYEKL. CDR3 length equals 15 residues. V lost 1 base and J 8 bases, leaving 15 bases between the germline ends.

The V call is TRBV9, the J call TRBJ2-1, with TRBD2 matching 11 bases. This CDR3 contains 16 residues. Germline loops: CDR1 SGDLS, CDR2 YYNGEE. Trimming cost V 4 bases and J 6 bases; bases outside gene matches: 9. The CDR3 protein is CASSPNSGRVINEQFF. The CDR3 nucleotides read TGTGCCAGCAGCCCGAATAGCGGGAGGGTGATCAATGAGCAGTTCTTC.

The chain uses TRBV7-2 and TRBJ1-6; possible D gene TRBD1, 5 bases. Trimming took off 1 base at V and 9 bases at J, with 19 bases between the two ends. The CDR3 is 17 residues long. Germline V gene lookup returns CDR1 SGHTA and CDR2 FQGNSA. As DNA, the CDR3 is TGTGCCAGCAGCTTAGGTCGAACCAGGGTGTTTCTTTCACCCCTCCACTTT. Its translation: CASSLGRTRVFLSPLHF.

V gene TRBV30 combines with J gene TRBJ1-6, with D tentatively TRBD1 (6 bases). There are 15 residues in the CDR3. Germline lookup yields CDR1 GTSNPN and CDR2 SVGIG (reference sequence). The germline V and J ends were trimmed by 0 bases and 7 bases, with 13 bases remaining between them. CDR3 nucleotides: TGTGCCTGGAGTGTTAATTTGCAGGGGAATTCACCCCTCCACTTT. Amino acids: CAWSVNLQGNSPLHF.

In this sample, this clone turned up once. The gene calls are TRBV7-8 and TRBJ1-5; the D gene is possibly TRBD1 (5 bases). CDR1 SGHVS and CDR2 FQNEAQ come from the germline V gene. V was clipped by 3 bases and J by 5 bases, with 5 bases between them. The CDR3 sequence is 12 residues long. CDR3 amino acids: CASSLGDQPQHF. DNA of the CDR3: TGTGCCAGCAGCTTGGGGGATCAGCCCCAGCATTTT.

This chain connects TRBV7-3 to TRBJ2-7; 9 bases align to TRBD1. V dropped 5 bases and J dropped 6; count of bases not matched to a gene: 11. Germline V lookup: CDR1 SGHTA, CDR2 FQGTGA. CDR3 size: 15 residues. The CDR3 region has the DNA TGTGCCAGCAGCCCACAGGGGGCCAGAGCCGGCGAGCAGTACTTC. It specifies CASSPQGARAGEQYF.

The chain recombines TRBV9 with TRBJ1-2; D is uncertain. Per the germline V gene, CDR1 is SGDLS and CDR2 is YYNGEE. This CDR3 contains 12 residues. Deletions cut 4 bases from V and 7 bases from J, with 11 bases between. The CDR3 coding sequence is TGTGCCAGCAGCCGCAGGAGCTCTGGCTACACCTTC. This sequence encodes CASSRRSSGYTF.

This clone appeared once. V usage is TRBV27 and J usage is TRBJ2-7; 13 nucleotides line up with TRBD2. The trim removed 5 bases at V and 7 bases at J, leaving 11 bases unmatched. CDR3 size: 16 residues. Germline CDR1 and CDR2: MNHEY and SMNVEV (reference sequence). CDR3 coding DNA: TGTGCCAGCAGTCCACGGACTAGCGGGAGATCGTGGGAGCAGTACTTC. This sequence encodes CASSPRTSGRSWEQYF.

The gene calls are TRBV5-1 and TRBJ2-7, with no clear D. CDR1 and CDR2 (germline): SGHRS, YFSETQ. This CDR3 is 12 amino acids long. V lost 7 bases and J 2 bases, leaving 10 bases between the germline ends. Written as DNA, the CDR3 is TGCGCCAGCTACATACAAACCTACGAGCAGTACTTC. It translates to CASYIQTYEQYF.

The CDR3 DNA follows: TGTGCCAGCAGCTTAATCGGCGATTCTGAGCAGTTCTTC. Residues: CASSLIGDSEQFF. The chain joins TRBV7-2 to TRBJ2-1; no definite D call. Between the trimmed V and J ends, which lost 2 bases and 9 bases, there was a span of 11 bases. The germline CDR1 and CDR2 sequences are SGHTA and FQGNSA. The CDR3 runs 13 residues.

The sample holds a few counts of this clone. This rearrangement joins TRBV9 to TRBJ1-1; D not resolved. V lost 4 bases and J 6 bases, leaving 13 bases between the germline ends. CDR3 length: 13 amino acids. Germline CDR1 SGDLS, CDR2 YYNGEE. CDR3 nucleotides: TGTGCCAGCAGCTCTCGAACCGGTTCTGAAGCTTTCTTT. It codes for CASSSRTGSEAFF.

The gene calls are TRBV6-5 and TRBJ1-1; D not certain. CDR3 length: 13 residues. Germline-derived CDR1 and CDR2 are MNHEY and SVGAGI. V was trimmed by 2 bases and J by 5 bases, leaving 9 bases between them. CDR3 sequence reads: CASSYGVGTEAFF. The CDR3, as DNA: TGTGCCAGCAGTTACGGCGTAGGTACTGAAGCTTTCTTT.

The J gene is TRBJ1-5, the V gene TRBV28; TRBD1 is a possible D gene (5 bases). Germline CDR1 reads MDHEN; CDR2 reads SYDVKM. CDR3 length: 14 residues. V lost 5 bases, J lost 7 bases, and 15 bases lay in between. CDR3 residues: CASSPGTFGQPQHF. In DNA, the CDR3 is TGTGCCAGCAGTCCCGGGACCTTTGGACAGCCCCAGCATTTT.

This clone was observed a handful of times. This chain uses TRBV10-3 with TRBJ2-3; D gene uncertain. Germline V gives CDR1 ENHRY, CDR2 SYGVKD. This CDR3 spans 11 amino acids. V lost 10 bases to trimming and J lost 4 bases, with 9 bases between them. The CDR3 DNA reads TGTGCCACGCAAGTCTCAGATACGCAGTATTTT. Amino acids: CATQVSDTQYF.

V gene TRBV6-1 combines with J gene TRBJ1-5; 9 bases are a match to TRBD1. The CDR3 contains 17 residues. Per the germline V gene, CDR1 is MNHNS and CDR2 is SASEGT. The J segment lost 1 base and the V segment lost 4 bases, leaving 8 bases of the junction unmatched. CDR3 sequence reads: CASSGAQGARSNQPQHF. CDR3 bases: TGTGCCAGCAGTGGAGCACAGGGGGCGCGAAGCAATCAGCCCCAGCATTTT.

The chain has TRBV20-1 and TRBJ2-5; D unresolved. Trimming stripped 5 bases from V and 1 base from J, with 5 bases between. CDR3 length: 11 residues. Looked up from germline, CDR1 is DFQATT and CDR2 is SNEGSKA (reference sequence). The CDR3 nucleotides are TGCAGTGCTGAATCCCAAGAGACCCAGTACTTC. Amino acids: CSAESQETQYF.

The genes are TRBV27 and TRBJ2-7, with D possibly called TRBD1 or TRBD2 (5 bases each). The V and J ends lost 4 bases and 7 bases respectively, with 14 bases between them. The CDR3 sequence is 13 residues long. The germline V gene has CDR1 MNHEY and CDR2 SMNVEV (reference sequence). CDR3 bases: TGTGCCAGCAGTTCGGGACCCCGTGGGGAGCAGTACTTC. Its protein product is CASSSGPRGEQYF.